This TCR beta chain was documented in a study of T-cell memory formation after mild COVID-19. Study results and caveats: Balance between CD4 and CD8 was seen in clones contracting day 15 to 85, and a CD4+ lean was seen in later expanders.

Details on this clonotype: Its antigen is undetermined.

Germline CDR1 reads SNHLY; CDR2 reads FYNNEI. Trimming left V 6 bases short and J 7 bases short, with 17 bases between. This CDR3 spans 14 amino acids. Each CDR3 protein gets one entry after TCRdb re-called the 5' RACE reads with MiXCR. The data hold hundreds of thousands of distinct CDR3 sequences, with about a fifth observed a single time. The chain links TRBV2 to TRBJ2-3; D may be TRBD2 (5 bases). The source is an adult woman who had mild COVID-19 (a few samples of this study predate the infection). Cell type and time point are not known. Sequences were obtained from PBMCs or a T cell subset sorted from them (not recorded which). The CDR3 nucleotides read TGTGCCAGCAGAGCCGGGCCCCCCGGGAATACGCAGTATTTT. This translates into CASRAGPPGNTQYF. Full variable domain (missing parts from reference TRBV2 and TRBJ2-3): EPEVTQTPSHQVTQMGQEVILRCVPISNHLYFYWYRQILGQKVEFLVSFYNNEISEKSEIFDDQFSVERPDGSNFTLKIRSTKLEDSAMYFCASRAGPPGNTQYFGPGTRLTVL.